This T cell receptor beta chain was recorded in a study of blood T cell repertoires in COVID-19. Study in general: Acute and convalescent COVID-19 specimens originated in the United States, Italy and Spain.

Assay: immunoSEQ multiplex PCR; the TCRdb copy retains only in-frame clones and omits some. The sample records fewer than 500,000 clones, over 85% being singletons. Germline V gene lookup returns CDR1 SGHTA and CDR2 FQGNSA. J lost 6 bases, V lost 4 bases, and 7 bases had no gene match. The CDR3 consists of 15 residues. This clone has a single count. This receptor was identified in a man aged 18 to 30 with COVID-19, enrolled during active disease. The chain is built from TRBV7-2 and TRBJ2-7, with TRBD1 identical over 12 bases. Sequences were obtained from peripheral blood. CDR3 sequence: CASSSTGTGGIEQYF. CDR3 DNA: TGTGCCAGCAGCTCAACCGGGACAGGGGGCATCGAGCAGTACTTC.